The subject of this entry is one T cell receptor beta chain. Its antigen is as yet unknown. This specimen belongs to a study of CD8+ T cells in alopecia areata. Turning to the study itself: Oral tofacitinib (5 to 10 mg twice daily) was administered to treated patients.

The investigators collected lesional scalp punch biopsies and peripheral blood from alopecia areata patients. General study results and limits: Normal skin's resident alphabeta T cells are also sequenced in scalp samples.

The CDR3 has 13 amino acids. The V gene lost 5 bases and the J gene lost 5 bases, with 14 bases spanning the gap. Germline V gene sequence: CDR1 SQVTM, CDR2 ANQGSEA. cDNA prepared by RNA extraction and subsequent reverse transcription served as the template for sequencing. Only in-frame clones appear in the TCRdb table, and some are missing; sequencing was by immunoSEQ multiplex PCR. The table records 170,000 or so clones, 59% of them present only once. The chain employs TRBV29-1 and TRBJ2-3, with D perhaps matching TRBD2 (5 bases). The TCR comes from a human donor with alopecia areata. The sample here was CD4+ T cells sorted from blood, taken at week 0. The CDR3 DNA sequence: TGCAGCGTTAAGGGCCTAGCTTTAGATACGCAGTATTTT. Translation gives CSVKGLALDTQYF.